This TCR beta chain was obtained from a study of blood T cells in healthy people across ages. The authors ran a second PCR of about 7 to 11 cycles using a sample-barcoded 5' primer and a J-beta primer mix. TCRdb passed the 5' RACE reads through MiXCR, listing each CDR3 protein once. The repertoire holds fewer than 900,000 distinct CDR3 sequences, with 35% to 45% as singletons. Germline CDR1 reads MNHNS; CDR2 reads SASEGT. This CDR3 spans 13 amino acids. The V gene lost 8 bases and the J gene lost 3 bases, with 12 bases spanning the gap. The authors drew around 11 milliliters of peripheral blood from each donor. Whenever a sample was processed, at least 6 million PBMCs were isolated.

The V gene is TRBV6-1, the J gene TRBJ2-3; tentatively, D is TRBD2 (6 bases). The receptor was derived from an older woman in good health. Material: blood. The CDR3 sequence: CASGGSPTDTQYF. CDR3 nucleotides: TGTGCCAGCGGGGGGTCCCCTACAGATACGCAGTATTTT.